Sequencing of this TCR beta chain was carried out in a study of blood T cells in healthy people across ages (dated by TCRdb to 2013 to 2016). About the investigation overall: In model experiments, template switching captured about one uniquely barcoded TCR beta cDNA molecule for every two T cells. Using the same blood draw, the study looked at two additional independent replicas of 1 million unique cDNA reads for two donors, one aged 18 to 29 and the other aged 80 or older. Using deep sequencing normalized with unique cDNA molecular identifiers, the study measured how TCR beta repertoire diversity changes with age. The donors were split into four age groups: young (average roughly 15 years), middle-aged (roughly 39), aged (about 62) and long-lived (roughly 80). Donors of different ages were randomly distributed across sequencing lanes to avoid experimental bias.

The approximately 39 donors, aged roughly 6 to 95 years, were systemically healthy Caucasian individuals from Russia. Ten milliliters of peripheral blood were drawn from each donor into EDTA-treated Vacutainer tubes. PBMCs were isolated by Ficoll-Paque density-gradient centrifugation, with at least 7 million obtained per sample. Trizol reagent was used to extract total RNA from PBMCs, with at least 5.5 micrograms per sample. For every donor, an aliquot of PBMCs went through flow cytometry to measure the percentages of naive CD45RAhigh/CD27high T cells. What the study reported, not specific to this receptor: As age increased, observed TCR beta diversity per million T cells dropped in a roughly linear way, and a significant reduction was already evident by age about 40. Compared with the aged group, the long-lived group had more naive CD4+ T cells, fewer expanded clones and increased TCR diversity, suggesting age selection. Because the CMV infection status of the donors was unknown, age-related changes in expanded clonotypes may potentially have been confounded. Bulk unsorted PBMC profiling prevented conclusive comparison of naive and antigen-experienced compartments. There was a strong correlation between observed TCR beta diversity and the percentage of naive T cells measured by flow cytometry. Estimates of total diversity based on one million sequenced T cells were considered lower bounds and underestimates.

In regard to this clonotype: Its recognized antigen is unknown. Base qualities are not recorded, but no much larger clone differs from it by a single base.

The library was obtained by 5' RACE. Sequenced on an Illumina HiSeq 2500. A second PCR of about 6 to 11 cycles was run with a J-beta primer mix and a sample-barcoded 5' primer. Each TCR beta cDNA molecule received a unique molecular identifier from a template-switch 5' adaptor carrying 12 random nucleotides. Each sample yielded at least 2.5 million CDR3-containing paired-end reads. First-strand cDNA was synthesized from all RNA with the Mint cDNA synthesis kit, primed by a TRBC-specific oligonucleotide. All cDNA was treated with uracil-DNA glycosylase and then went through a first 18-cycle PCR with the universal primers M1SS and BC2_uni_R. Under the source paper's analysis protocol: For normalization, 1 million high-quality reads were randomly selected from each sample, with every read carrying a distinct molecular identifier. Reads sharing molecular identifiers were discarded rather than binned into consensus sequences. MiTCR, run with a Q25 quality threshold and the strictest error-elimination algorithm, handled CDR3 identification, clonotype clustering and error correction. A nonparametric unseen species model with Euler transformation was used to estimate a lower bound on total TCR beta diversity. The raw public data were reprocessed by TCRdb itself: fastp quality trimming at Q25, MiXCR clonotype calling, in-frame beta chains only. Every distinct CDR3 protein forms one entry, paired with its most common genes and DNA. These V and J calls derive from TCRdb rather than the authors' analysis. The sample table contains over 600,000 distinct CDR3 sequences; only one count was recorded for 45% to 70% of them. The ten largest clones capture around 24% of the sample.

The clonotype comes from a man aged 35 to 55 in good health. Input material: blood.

CDR3 loop: CASSFRGTSGSYNEQFF. The nucleotides are TGTGCCAGCAGCTTCCGTGGGACTAGCGGCTCCTACAATGAGCAGTTCTTC. This chain joins TRBV7-2 to TRBJ2-1, with 11 middle bases fitting TRBD2. For CDR1 and CDR2, the germline V gene lists SGHTA and FQGNSA. Germline trimming: 3 bases from V, 0 bases from J; junction bases outside gene matches: 4. The CDR3 runs 17 residues from the cysteine to the phenylalanine. Solely the CDR3 DNA is kept, with 51 bases framed from the first base.